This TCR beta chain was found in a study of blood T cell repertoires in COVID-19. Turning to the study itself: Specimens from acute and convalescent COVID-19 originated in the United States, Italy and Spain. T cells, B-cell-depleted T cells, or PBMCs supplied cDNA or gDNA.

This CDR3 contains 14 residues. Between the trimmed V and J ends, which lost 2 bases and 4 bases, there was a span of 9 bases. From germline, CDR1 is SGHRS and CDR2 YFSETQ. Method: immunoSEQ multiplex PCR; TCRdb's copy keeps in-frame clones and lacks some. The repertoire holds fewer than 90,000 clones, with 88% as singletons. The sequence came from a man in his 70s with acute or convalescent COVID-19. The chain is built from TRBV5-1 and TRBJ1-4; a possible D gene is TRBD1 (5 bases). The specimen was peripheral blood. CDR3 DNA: TGCGCCAGCAGCTTCTCGGGGGGTAATGAAAAACTGTTTTTT. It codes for CASSFSGGNEKLFF.